This T cell receptor (beta chain) is drawn from a study of quantifying T cell responses using KT2 cells (dated by TCRdb to 2016 to 2017). For the wider study: RNA was DNase-treated and reverse transcribed with TCR alpha and beta constant-region primers, mostly using SuperScript III. The efficiency of the T4 ligation step under optimum conditions was estimated to be greater than 9.5%. To avoid over-amplification, PCR2 was carried out as a SYBR Green qPCR and halted once a predetermined fluorescence threshold was reached. Here is what the overall study found, with its caveats: At very high KT2 spike-in numbers, detection of KT2 sequences reached saturation. Counts of KT2 alpha and beta sequences scaled linearly with input KT2 cell number over several orders of magnitude. KT2 sequences were detected down to the lowest spike-in tested, about one KT2 cell per 100,000 PBMC. This TCR sequencing study did not compare the pipeline side by side with other TCR sequencing techniques.

To test the sensitivity and accuracy of the pipeline, known numbers of KT2, a T cell clone whose TCR had already been sequenced, were spiked into unfractionated PBMC. A range of KT2-to-PBMC ratios was set up by mixing KT2 cells into a fixed number of PBMC. This clonotype was found many times. This clone's antigen is unknown. One base away there is no much larger clone; base qualities are not given. Library preparation used UMI-ligation and nested PCR. A single-stranded oligonucleotide bearing the Illumina SP2 sequence and a UMI was ligated to the 3' end of the cDNA with T4 RNA ligase 1. PCR1 used around 4 cycles (98 degrees C 15 s, 69 degrees C 30 s, 72 degrees C 40 s), and the beta primer was an equimolar mix of RC1.1 and RC1.2 that covered TRBC1 and TRBC2. Starting at PCR2, the TCR alpha and beta chains were handled separately, and sample indices and Illumina adaptors were added. Placed after an 8-base spacer, the UMI was made up of 12 random nucleotides arranged as two hexamers with a spacer between them. Libraries were sequenced on an Illumina MiSeq with v2 2x251 paired-end chemistry, typically around eleven samples per run. To boost diversity, each sequencing library was supplemented with PhiX DNA at about 4.5-8%. The authors processed their data as follows. Raw reads were converted to FASTQ with bcl2fastq and demultiplexed by dual indices using Demultiplexor. V and J genes were assigned by Decombinator through tag matching, with a single base-pair mismatch being allowed. Collapsinator used UMIs to correct both sequencing errors and frequency errors arising from PCR heterogeneity. CDR3Translator turned Decombinator identifiers into nucleotide sequence, translated that sequence into amino acids, and pulled out the CDR3 based on C- and N-terminal motifs. Each distinct KT2 TCR was counted as one cluster of KT2 sequences that shared a single unique molecular identifier. TCRdb trimmed the raw reads at Q25, called clones with MiXCR and kept productive beta chains. Rows with a matching CDR3 protein are joined into one entry that keeps the most common DNA and genes. These V and J calls derive from TCRdb rather than the authors' analysis. Here the sample has tens of thousands of distinct CDR3 sequences; 9% to 15% occur a single time. In total, the top ten clones hold around a tenth of the sample.

Trimming removed 1 base from V and 11 bases from J; the gene matches leave 9 bases unexplained. The CDR3 sequence holds 15 residues, the cysteine and phenylalanine included. CDR3 DNA only is kept here, 45 bases in frame from base 1. The germline V gene (reference sequence) specifies LGHDT as CDR1 and YNNKEL as CDR2. This TCR came from a human donor. Recombination linked TRBV3-1 to TRBJ1-1; a stretch of 11 junction bases matches TRBD1. Sample: PBMCs spiked with cells of the T cell clone KT2. The DNA reads as follows: TGTGCCAGCAGCCAAGTGGACAGGGGGCTTCAGAGGGCTTTCTTT. The encoded protein is CASSQVDRGLQRAFF. Full variable domain (CDR3 extended with the reference TRBV3-1 and TRBJ1-1 proteins): DTAVSQTPKYLVTQMGNDKSIKCEQNLGHDTMYWYKQDSKKFLKIMFSYNNKELIINETVPNRFSPKSPDKAHLNLHINSLELGDSAVYFCASSQVDRGLQRAFFGQGTRLTVV.